These 23 T cell receptor beta chains came from one sample sequenced in a study of T cell changes during pregnancy in multiple sclerosis. Only in-frame clones appear in the TCRdb table, and some are missing; sequencing was by immunoSEQ multiplex PCR. The profile shows about 79,000 clones, 75% to 95% of them singletons. Sequencing was performed on CD4+ T cells from peripheral blood mononuclear cells, taken in the second trimester of pregnancy. The receptors shown here come from a female donor with multiple sclerosis, enrolled in a pregnancy study.

V usage is TRBV4-1 and J usage is TRBJ2-7; the D gene is possibly TRBD1 (5 bases). Germline loops: CDR1 MGHRA, CDR2 YSYEKL. The CDR3 loop spans 14 amino acids. Trimming took 0 bases from V and 1 from J, leaving 7 bases between them. The CDR3 is CASSQDTGSYEQYF. The DNA for the CDR3 is TGCGCCAGCAGCCAAGATACAGGATCCTACGAGCAGTACTTC.

The chain has TRBV13 and TRBJ2-3, with 9 nucleotides matching TRBD2. Germline V gives CDR1 PRHDT, CDR2 FYEKMQ (reference sequence). CDR3 length: 19 amino acids. Losses at the gene ends were 5 bases for V and 0 bases for J; bases not matched to a gene: 15. The DNA of the CDR3 is TGTGCCAGCAGCCCCATACTATCAGCGGGGGGACCCAGCACAGATACGCAGTATTTT. Protein: CASSPILSAGGPSTDTQYF.

The genes are TRBV7-9 and TRBJ1-5, with a tentative D call TRBD1 (6 bases). The germline V gene encodes CDR1 SEHNR and CDR2 FQNEAQ (reference sequence). This CDR3 contains 14 residues. The ends were cut back, 5 bases at V and 3 bases at J, with 11 bases in the middle. The CDR3 sequence: CASSPGTYNQPQHF. The CDR3 nucleotides read TGTGCCAGCAGCCCGGGGACATACAATCAGCCCCAGCATTTT.

This chain joins TRBV6-1 and TRBJ1-5; 11 nucleotides line up with TRBD1. The CDR3 totals 15 residues. V shed 7 bases and J 7 bases; nucleotides not matched to a gene: 9. Germline V gene lookup returns CDR1 MNHNS and CDR2 SASEGT. The CDR3 DNA follows: TGTGCCAGCACCCGAGGACAGGGGGCTGGGCAGCCCCAGCATTTT. It yields the protein CASTRGQGAGQPQHF.

The chain uses TRBV11-2 and TRBJ1-3; 7 positions agree with TRBD1. V lost 6 bases, J lost 0 bases, and 11 bases stayed unmatched. The CDR3 runs to 17 residues. Germline CDR1 and CDR2: SGHAT and FQNNGV. CDR3 region: CASSPQTGPSSGNTIYF. In DNA, the CDR3 is TGTGCCAGCAGTCCACAGACAGGGCCGAGCTCTGGAAACACCATATATTTT.

The chain employs TRBV19 and TRBJ1-5; 9 nucleotides agree with TRBD1. Germline V CDR1 and CDR2: LNHDA, SQIVND (reference sequence). CDR3 size: 15 residues. With V trimmed by 6 bases and J by 2 bases, 5 bases remained unmatched. CDR3 in amino acids: CASRGGQGGNQPQHF. The CDR3, as DNA: TGTGCCAGTAGAGGGGGACAGGGCGGCAATCAGCCCCAGCATTTT.

The count of this clone is one. The CDR3 loop is CASSQDSGTGLNSPLHF. The CDR3 bases are TGCGCCAGCAGCCAAGATTCTGGGACAGGGCTAAATTCACCCCTCCACTTT. J is TRBJ1-6 and V is TRBV4-1; TRBD1 agrees at 9 bases. V gave up 0 bases and J gave up 7 bases; unmatched junction bases: 7. The germline CDR1 and CDR2 sequences are MGHRA and YSYEKL. The CDR3 sequence is 17 residues long.

CDR3 protein: CASSLRRGPFSGANVLTF. CDR3 nucleotide sequence: TGCGCCAGCAGCTTGAGGCGGGGACCCTTCTCTGGGGCCAACGTCCTGACTTTC. The V gene is TRBV5-1, the J gene TRBJ2-6; D possibly corresponds to TRBD2 (6 bases). The CDR3 is 18 amino acids. Per germline, CDR1 SGHRS and CDR2 YFSETQ. V was trimmed by 1 base and J by 0 bases, leaving 14 bases between them.

The CDR3 sequence: CASSGGQHTDTQYF. CDR3 DNA sequence: TGCGCCAGCAGCGGGGGACAGCACACAGATACGCAGTATTTT. The chain carries TRBV5-1 and TRBJ2-3, with TRBD1 matching over 7 bases. V lost 4 bases to trimming and J lost 2 bases; unmatched junction nucleotides: 4. This CDR3 contains 14 residues. The germline CDR1 and CDR2 sequences are SGHRS and YFSETQ.

V usage is TRBV30 and J usage is TRBJ1-2, with TRBD1 identical over 9 bases. V lost 2 bases, J lost 5 bases, and 12 bases stayed unmatched. There are 16 residues in the CDR3. Germline V lookup: CDR1 GTSNPN, CDR2 SVGIG (reference sequence). CDR3 in DNA: TGTGCCTGGAGTACCTACAAACAGGGGGCGGATTATGGCTACACCTTC. As protein: CAWSTYKQGADYGYTF.

The gene calls are TRBV7-8 and TRBJ2-1; a weak D match, TRBD1 (5 bases). The V end was cut by 5 bases, the J end by 15 bases, with 17 bases between. The CDR3 loop spans 12 amino acids. Per the germline V gene, CDR1 is SGHVS and CDR2 is FQNEAQ. In DNA form, the CDR3 reads TGTGCCAGCAGCCCGTGGGGCAGATGGGGGTTCTTC. Translated, it gives CASSPWGRWGFF. The full variable domain, completed using reference TRBV7-8 and TRBJ2-1, is GAGVSQSPRYKVAKRGQDVALRCDPISGHVSLFWYQQALGQGPEFLTYFQNEAQLDKSGLPSDRFFAERPEGSVSTLKIQRTQQEDSAVYLCASSPWGRWGFFGPGTRLTVL.

This clone was seen a single time. The gene calls are TRBV9 and TRBJ1-6, with 7 bases matching TRBD1. CDR3 length: 17 amino acids. With V trimmed by 0 bases and J by 5 bases, 8 bases remained unmatched. The germline V gene encodes CDR1 SGDLS and CDR2 YYNGEE. CDR3 amino acids: CASSVGTGPQDNSPLHF. CDR3 coding DNA: TGTGCCAGCAGCGTAGGGACAGGACCCCAGGATAATTCACCCCTCCACTTT.

The rearrangement joins TRBV2 to TRBJ2-5; 7 nucleotides match TRBD1. Losses at the gene ends were 4 bases for V and 2 bases for J; bases not matched to a gene: 1. Looked up from germline, CDR1 is SNHLY and CDR2 is FYNNEI. There are 13 residues in the CDR3. CDR3 in DNA: TGTGCCAGCAGTGTGGACAGGCAAGAGACCCAGTACTTC. Protein sequence: CASSVDRQETQYF.

The chain has TRBV25-1 and TRBJ1-3; D gene unclear. Germline V gene lookup returns CDR1 MGHDK and CDR2 SYGVNS. The CDR3 totals 13 residues. V lost 4 bases and J 0 bases, leaving 4 bases between the germline ends. In DNA form, the CDR3 reads TGTGCCAGCAGTGTTAGCTCTGGAAACACCATATATTTT. It codes for CASSVSSGNTIYF. The whole variable domain, remainder taken from reference TRBV25-1 and TRBJ1-3, is EADIYQTPRYLVIGTGKKITLECSQTMGHDKMYWYQQDPGMELHLIHYSYGVNSTEKGDLSSESTVSRIRTEHFPLTLESARPSHTSQYLCASSVSSGNTIYFGEGSWLTVV.

The chain joins TRBV19 to TRBJ2-2, with D maybe TRBD1 (6 bases). Germline CDR1 and CDR2: LNHDA and SQIVND (reference sequence). Deletions cut 4 bases from V and 5 bases from J, with 20 bases between. The CDR3 runs 17 residues. CDR3 nucleotides: TGTGCCAGTAGTAGGGGGCCGGTGCGGCCGGGTACCGGGGAGCTGTTTTTT. Translated: CASSRGPVRPGTGELFF.

The chain links TRBV5-4 to TRBJ2-7; 12 bases agree with TRBD2. CDR1 is SGHNT and CDR2 is YYREEE in the germline V gene (reference sequence). V gave up 4 bases and J gave up 4 bases; unmatched junction bases: 3. The CDR3 is made up of 14 amino acids. The CDR3 reads CASSPTSGRYEQYF. As DNA, the CDR3 is TGTGCCAGCAGCCCTACTAGCGGGAGGTACGAGCAGTACTTC.

The chain carries TRBV7-2 and TRBJ2-3; D may be TRBD2 (5 bases). The CDR3 runs 14 residues. Trimming shortened V by 7 bases and J by 6 bases, and 17 bases separated the two germline ends. In germline, CDR1 is SGHTA, CDR2 FQGNSA. CDR3 bases: TGTGCCAGCAAGGTTGGAGGAGCCAGGGATACGCAGTATTTT. Protein product: CASKVGGARDTQYF.

The gene calls are TRBV4-2 and TRBJ1-3, with D maybe TRBD1 (6 bases). There are 18 residues in the CDR3. V gave up 2 bases and J gave up 0 bases, with 17 bases separating them. Germline V gene data show CDR1 as LGHNA and CDR2 as YNFKEQ. The CDR3 bases are TGTGCCAGCAGCCAATTTGGCCAGGGGACACCCTCTGGAAACACCATATATTTT. It encodes CASSQFGQGTPSGNTIYF.

This clone was seen more than once but under ten times. The DNA for the CDR3 is TGTGCCAGCAGCTACAGGGGGCGTAATGGCTACACCTTC. It codes for CASSYRGRNGYTF. The V call is TRBV5-6, the J call TRBJ1-2; 9 bases fit TRBD1. Per the germline V gene, CDR1 is SGHDT and CDR2 is YYEEEE. The trim removed 3 bases at V and 6 bases at J, leaving 3 bases unmatched. The CDR3 has 13 amino acids.

The gene calls are TRBV25-1 and TRBJ2-1; TRBD2 might be the D (5 bases). The V gene lost 7 bases and the J gene lost 7 bases, with 14 bases spanning the gap. Germline CDR1 reads MGHDK; CDR2 reads SYGVNS. The CDR3 spans 13 residues. As DNA, the CDR3 is TGTGCCAGCATTGGTGACTATAGTAATGAGCAGTTCTTC. Translated, it gives CASIGDYSNEQFF.

A single count supports this clone. This sequence joins TRBV15 and TRBJ2-7, with 11 bases lining up with TRBD2. CDR3 length: 17 amino acids. The germline gives CDR1 LNHNV, CDR2 YYDKDF (reference sequence). The V and J ends lost 0 bases and 3 bases, in that order; junction bases with no gene match: 7. The CDR3 coding sequence is TGTGCCACCAGCAGAGAACAGGCTAGCGGGAGGCACTACGAGCAGTACTTC. This translates into CATSREQASGRHYEQYF.

The chain has TRBV11-3 and TRBJ2-7; TRBD1 matches at 8 bases. There are 15 residues in the CDR3. Germline V gives CDR1 SGHNT, CDR2 YENEEA. Losses at the gene ends were 5 bases for V and 3 bases for J; bases not matched to a gene: 9. This chain's CDR3 is CASSLQTGAHYEQYF. Here the CDR3 DNA reads TGTGCCAGCAGCCTACAGACAGGGGCACACTACGAGCAGTACTTC.

This chain joins TRBV7-8 and TRBJ2-4, with 12 bases lining up with TRBD2. Germline V gene lookup returns CDR1 SGHVS and CDR2 FQNEAQ. This CDR3 spans 19 amino acids. V lost 2 bases and J lost 0; bases outside the gene matches: 8. This CDR3 reads CASSLITSGGLLAKNIQYF. For the CDR3, the DNA is TGTGCCAGCAGCTTAATTACTAGCGGGGGGCTCCTAGCCAAAAACATTCAGTACTTC.